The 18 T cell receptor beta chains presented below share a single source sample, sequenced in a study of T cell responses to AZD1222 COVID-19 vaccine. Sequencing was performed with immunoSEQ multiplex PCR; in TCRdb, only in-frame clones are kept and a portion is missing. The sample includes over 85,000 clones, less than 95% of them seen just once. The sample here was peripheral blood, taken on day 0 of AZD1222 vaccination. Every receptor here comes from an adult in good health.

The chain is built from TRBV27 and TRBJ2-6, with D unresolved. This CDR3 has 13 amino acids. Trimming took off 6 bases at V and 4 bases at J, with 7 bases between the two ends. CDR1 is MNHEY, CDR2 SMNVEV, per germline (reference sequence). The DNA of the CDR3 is TGTGCCAGCAGACCAGGAGGGGCCAACGTCCTGACTTTC. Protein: CASRPGGANVLTF.

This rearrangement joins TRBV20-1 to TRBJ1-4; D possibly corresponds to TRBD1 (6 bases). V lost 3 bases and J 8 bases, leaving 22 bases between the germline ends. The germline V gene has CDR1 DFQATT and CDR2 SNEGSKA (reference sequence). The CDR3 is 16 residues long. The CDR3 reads CSASNLLRGLREKLFF. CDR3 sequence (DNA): TGCAGTGCTAGTAACTTACTCCGGGGGCTCAGGGAAAAACTGTTTTTT.

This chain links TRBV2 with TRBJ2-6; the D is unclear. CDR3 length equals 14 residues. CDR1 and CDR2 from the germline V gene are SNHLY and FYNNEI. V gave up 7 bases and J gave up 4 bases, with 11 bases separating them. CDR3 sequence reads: CASNSLGGANVLTF. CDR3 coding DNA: TGTGCCAGCAATAGCCTTGGCGGGGCCAACGTCCTGACTTTC.

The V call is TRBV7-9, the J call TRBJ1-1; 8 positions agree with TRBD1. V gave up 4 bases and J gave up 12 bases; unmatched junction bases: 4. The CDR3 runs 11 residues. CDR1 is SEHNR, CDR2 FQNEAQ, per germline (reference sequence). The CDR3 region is CASSSRQGTFF. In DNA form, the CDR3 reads TGTGCCAGCAGCTCCAGACAGGGGACTTTCTTT.

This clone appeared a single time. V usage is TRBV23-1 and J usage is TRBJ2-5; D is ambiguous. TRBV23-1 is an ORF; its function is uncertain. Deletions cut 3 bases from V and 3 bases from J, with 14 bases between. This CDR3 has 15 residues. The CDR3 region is CASSQGRQPEETQYF. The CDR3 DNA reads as TGCGCCAGCAGTCAGGGCCGGCAGCCCGAAGAGACCCAGTACTTC.

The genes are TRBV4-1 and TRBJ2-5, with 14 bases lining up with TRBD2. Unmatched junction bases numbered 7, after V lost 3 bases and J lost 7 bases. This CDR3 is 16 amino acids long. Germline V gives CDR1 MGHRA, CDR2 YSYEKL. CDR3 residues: CASSQGLAGVPGTQYF. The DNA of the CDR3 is TGCGCCAGCAGCCAGGGACTAGCGGGGGTCCCGGGGACCCAGTACTTC.

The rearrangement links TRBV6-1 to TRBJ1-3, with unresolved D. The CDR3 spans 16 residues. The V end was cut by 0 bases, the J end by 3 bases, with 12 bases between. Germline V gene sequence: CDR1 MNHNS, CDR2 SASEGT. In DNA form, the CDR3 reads TGTGCCAGCAGTGAAGCGGTTCGGGTAGGTGGAAACACCATATATTTT. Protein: CASSEAVRVGGNTIYF.

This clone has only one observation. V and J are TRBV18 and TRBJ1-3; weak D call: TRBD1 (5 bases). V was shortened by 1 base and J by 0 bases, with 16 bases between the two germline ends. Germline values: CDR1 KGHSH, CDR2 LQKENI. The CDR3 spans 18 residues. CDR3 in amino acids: CASSPQPPTAFSGNTIYF. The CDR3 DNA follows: TGTGCCAGCTCACCACAACCACCGACAGCTTTCTCTGGAAACACCATATATTTT.

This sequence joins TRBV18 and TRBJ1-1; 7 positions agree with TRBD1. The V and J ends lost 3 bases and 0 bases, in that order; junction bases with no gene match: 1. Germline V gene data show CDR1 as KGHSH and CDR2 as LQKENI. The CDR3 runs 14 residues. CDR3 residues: CASSPGQVNTEAFF. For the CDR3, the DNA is TGTGCCAGCTCACCTGGACAGGTGAACACTGAAGCTTTCTTT.

The CDR3 sequence is CASSKARGANQPQHF. The CDR3 nucleotides read TGTGCCAGCAGCAAAGCCCGAGGGGCCAATCAGCCCCAGCATTTT. The rearrangement links TRBV21-1 to TRBJ1-5. TRBV21-1 is flagged as a pseudogene. The CDR3 consists of 15 residues.

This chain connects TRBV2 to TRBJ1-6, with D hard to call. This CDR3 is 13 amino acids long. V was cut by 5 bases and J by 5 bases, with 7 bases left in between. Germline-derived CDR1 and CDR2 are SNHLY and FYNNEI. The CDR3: CASSLQNNSPLHF. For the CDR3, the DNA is TGTGCCAGCAGTTTACAGAATAATTCACCCCTCCACTTT.

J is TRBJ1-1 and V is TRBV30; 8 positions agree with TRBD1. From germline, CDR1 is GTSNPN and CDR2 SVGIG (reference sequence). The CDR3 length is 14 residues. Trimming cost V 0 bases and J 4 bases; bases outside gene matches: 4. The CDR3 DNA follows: TGTGCCTGGAGTGTACAGGGGGGAAGCACTGAAGCTTTCTTT. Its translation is CAWSVQGGSTEAFF.

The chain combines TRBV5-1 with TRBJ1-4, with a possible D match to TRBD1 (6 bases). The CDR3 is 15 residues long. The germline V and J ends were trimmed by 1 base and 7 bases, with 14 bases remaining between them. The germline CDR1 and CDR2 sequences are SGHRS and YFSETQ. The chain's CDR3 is CASSLTGGQSEKLFF. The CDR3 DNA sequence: TGCGCCAGCAGCTTGACGGGGGGCCAGAGTGAAAAACTGTTTTTT.

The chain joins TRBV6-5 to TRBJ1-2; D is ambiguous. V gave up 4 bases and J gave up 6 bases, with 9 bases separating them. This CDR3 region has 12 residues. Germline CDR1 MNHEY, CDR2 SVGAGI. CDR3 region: CASSSPGHGYTF. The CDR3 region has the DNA TGTGCCAGCAGTTCTCCGGGCCATGGCTACACCTTC.

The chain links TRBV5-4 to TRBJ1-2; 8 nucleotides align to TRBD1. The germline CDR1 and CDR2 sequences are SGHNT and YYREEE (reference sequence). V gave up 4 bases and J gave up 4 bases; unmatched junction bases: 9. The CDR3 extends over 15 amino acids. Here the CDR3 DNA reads TGTGCCAGCAGCGCCGGACAGGGCGGGGTCTATGGCTACACCTTC. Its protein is CASSAGQGGVYGYTF.

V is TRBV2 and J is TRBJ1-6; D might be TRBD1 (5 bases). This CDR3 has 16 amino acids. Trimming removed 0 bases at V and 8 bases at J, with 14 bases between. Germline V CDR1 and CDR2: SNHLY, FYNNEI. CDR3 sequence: CASSEALNRRYSPLHF. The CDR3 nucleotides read TGTGCCAGCAGTGAAGCTCTGAACAGGAGATATTCACCCCTCCACTTT.

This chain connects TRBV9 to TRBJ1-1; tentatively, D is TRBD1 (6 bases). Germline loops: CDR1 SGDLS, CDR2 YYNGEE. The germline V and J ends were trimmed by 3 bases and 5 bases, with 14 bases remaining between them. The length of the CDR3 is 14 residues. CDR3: CASSAQGLGTEAFF. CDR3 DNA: TGTGCCAGCAGCGCGCAGGGGTTGGGTACTGAAGCTTTCTTT.

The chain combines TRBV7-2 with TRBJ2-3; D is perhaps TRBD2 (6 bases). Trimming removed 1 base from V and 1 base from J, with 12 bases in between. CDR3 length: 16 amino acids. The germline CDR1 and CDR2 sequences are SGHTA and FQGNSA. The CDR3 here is CASSLGRQRGTDTQYF. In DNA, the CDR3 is TGTGCCAGCAGCTTAGGTCGGCAGCGGGGCACAGATACGCAGTATTTT.